The rows below give T cell receptor beta chains drawn from one sample of a study of metastatic and nonmetastatic thyroid tumors. TCRdb re-called clones via MiXCR from the PCR reads. Among 9,500 to 14,000 clones listed, around 26% were seen once. Sequenced material: adjacent normal tissue. The receptors originated from a male donor with papillary thyroid cancer or a benign thyroid nodule (not recorded which). Some clones in this sample may be carry-over from other donors' samples. Both conserved end residues are part of each CDR3. The order of the fields is J gene, D gene, clone size, V gene, CDR3 DNA, CDR3 protein. The D gene is left open where the match is weak. The size field is filled for only some rows; it gives once, few, many or a size class.

j_call: TRBJ1-1
d_call: TRBD1
clone_size: medium-sized
v_call: TRBV5-8
cdr3_nt: TGTGCCAGCAGCCCCTGGACAGGGAAGCGGCGCACTGAAGCTTTCTTT
cdr3_aa: CASSPWTGKRRTEAFF

j_call: TRBJ2-1
d_call: TRBD2
clone_size: NA
v_call: TRBV13
cdr3_nt: TGTGCCAGCAGCTCGGGACTAGCGGGAGGGGTTGTCAATGAGCAGTTCTTC
cdr3_aa: CASSSGLAGGVVNEQFF

j_call: TRBJ2-2
d_call: NA
clone_size: once
v_call: TRBV5-1
cdr3_nt: TGCGCCAGCAGCTTGACGGGGGCGGTAGGGACAGCGAACACCGGGGAGCTGTTTTTT
cdr3_aa: CASSLTGAVGTANTGELFF

j_call: TRBJ2-1
d_call: NA
clone_size: few
v_call: TRBV20-1
cdr3_nt: TGCAGTGCTAGTCCAGCGATTGAGCAGTTCTTC
cdr3_aa: CSASPAIEQFF

j_call: TRBJ2-1
d_call: TRBD2
clone_size: NA
v_call: TRBV5-1
cdr3_nt: TGCGCCAGCAGCTTGGAATTAAGCGGGAACTTCAATGAGCAGTTCTTC
cdr3_aa: CASSLELSGNFNEQFF

j_call: TRBJ2-3
d_call: TRBD2
clone_size: NA
v_call: TRBV10-1
cdr3_nt: TGCGCCAGCAGTGAGCTGACTAGCTCCAGCACAGATACGCAGTATTTT
cdr3_aa: CASSELTSSSTDTQYF

j_call: TRBJ1-2
d_call: NA
clone_size: few
v_call: TRBV7-9
cdr3_nt: TGTGCCAGCAGCCTCCAGACAGACTATGGCTACACCTTC
cdr3_aa: CASSLQTDYGYTF

j_call: TRBJ2-7
d_call: NA
clone_size: medium-sized
v_call: TRBV6-1
cdr3_nt: TGTGCCAGCAGCTGGGGACCTTATAGCCGTCCCGAGCAGTACTTC
cdr3_aa: CASSWGPYSRPEQYF

j_call: TRBJ2-7
d_call: NA
clone_size: NA
v_call: TRBV5-1
cdr3_nt: TGCGCCAGCAGCTTGGTTGGGTACGAGCAGTACTTC
cdr3_aa: CASSLVGYEQYF

j_call: TRBJ2-5
d_call: NA
clone_size: many
v_call: TRBV2
cdr3_nt: TGTGCCAGCAGTGGGGGAAGACAGACCCAAGAGACCCAGTACTTC
cdr3_aa: CASSGGRQTQETQYF

j_call: TRBJ2-1
d_call: TRBD1
clone_size: medium-sized
v_call: TRBV2
cdr3_nt: TGTGCCAGCAGGCGGACAGGGGGCAACAATGAGCAGTTCTTC
cdr3_aa: CASRRTGGNNEQFF

j_call: TRBJ1-1
d_call: NA
clone_size: NA
v_call: TRBV28
cdr3_nt: TGTGCCAGCAGCCGGGGCAGAATCGCTGAAGCTTTCTTT
cdr3_aa: CASSRGRIAEAFF

j_call: TRBJ2-3
d_call: TRBD2
clone_size: few
v_call: TRBV12-3/TRBV12-4
cdr3_nt: TGTGCCGGGGCGTTCGGACGGGGGGGCACAGATACGCAGTATTTT
cdr3_aa: CAGAFGRGGTDTQYF

j_call: TRBJ2-3
d_call: TRBD2
clone_size: many
v_call: TRBV6-1
cdr3_nt: TGTGCCAGCACTCGTCCAGGTAGCGCGGGGGGGGATACGCAGTATTTT
cdr3_aa: CASTRPGSAGGDTQYF

j_call: TRBJ1-4
d_call: TRBD1
clone_size: medium-sized
v_call: TRBV4-1
cdr3_nt: TGCGCCAGCAGGACACAGGGGGCCACGGGTGAAAAACTGTTTTTT
cdr3_aa: CASRTQGATGEKLFF

j_call: TRBJ2-3
d_call: TRBD2
clone_size: NA
v_call: TRBV18
cdr3_nt: TGTGCCAGCTCACCTCTCCTTAGCGGGAGCACAGATACGCAGTATTTT
cdr3_aa: CASSPLLSGSTDTQYF

j_call: TRBJ2-1
d_call: NA
clone_size: few
v_call: TRBV7-9
cdr3_nt: TGTGCCAGCAGCTCTGGGGGTCATGAGCAGTTCTTC
cdr3_aa: CASSSGGHEQFF

j_call: TRBJ2-5
d_call: TRBD1
clone_size: NA
v_call: TRBV15
cdr3_nt: TGTGCCACCGGGACAGCACTACAAGAGACCCAGTACTTC
cdr3_aa: CATGTALQETQYF

j_call: TRBJ2-7
d_call: NA
clone_size: few
v_call: TRBV6-1
cdr3_nt: TGTGCCAGCAGGATGGGGGGAAGCTCCTACGAGCAGTACTTC
cdr3_aa: CASRMGGSSYEQYF

j_call: TRBJ2-1
d_call: TRBD2
clone_size: NA
v_call: TRBV20-1
cdr3_nt: TGCAGTGCTAGAGATCCACTAGCGGGAAGACATCACGGCTCCTACAATGAGCAGTTCTTC
cdr3_aa: CSARDPLAGRHHGSYNEQFF

j_call: TRBJ2-5
d_call: NA
clone_size: NA
v_call: TRBV28
cdr3_nt: TGTGCCAGCGGGACATTCCAAGAGACCCAGTACTTC
cdr3_aa: CASGTFQETQYF

j_call: TRBJ2-7
d_call: NA
clone_size: NA
v_call: TRBV7-8
cdr3_nt: TGTGCCAGCAGCTTAGTATACGGCGCTTACGAGCAGTACTTC
cdr3_aa: CASSLVYGAYEQYF

j_call: TRBJ2-1
d_call: NA
clone_size: NA
v_call: TRBV19
cdr3_nt: TGTGCCAGTAGTATAGGAACAGGGGGCAGCGGGAGGGCCTACAATGAGCAGTTCTTC
cdr3_aa: CASSIGTGGSGRAYNEQFF

j_call: TRBJ1-2
d_call: TRBD1
clone_size: large
v_call: TRBV2
cdr3_nt: TGTGCCAGCAGCATGACAGGGCCCAACTATGGCTACACCTTC
cdr3_aa: CASSMTGPNYGYTF

j_call: TRBJ2-7
d_call: NA
clone_size: few
v_call: TRBV6-2/TRBV6-3
cdr3_nt: TGTGCCAGCAGTTACCCCGGGACGGGCTCCTACGAGCAGTACTTC
cdr3_aa: CASSYPGTGSYEQYF

j_call: TRBJ2-5
d_call: NA
clone_size: few
v_call: TRBV12-3/TRBV12-4
cdr3_nt: TGTGCCAGCAGTTTTCCGGAGACCCAAGAGACCCAGTACTTC
cdr3_aa: CASSFPETQETQYF

j_call: TRBJ1-5
d_call: NA
clone_size: medium-sized
v_call: TRBV7-2
cdr3_nt: TGTGCCAGCAGCTTATTCGTTCGCGGTCAGCCCCAGCATTTT
cdr3_aa: CASSLFVRGQPQHF

j_call: TRBJ2-1
d_call: TRBD2
clone_size: NA
v_call: TRBV20-1
cdr3_nt: TGCAGTGCAGACAAAGACCCGACGAGGACTAGTCTGTTCTTC
cdr3_aa: CSADKDPTRTSLFF

j_call: TRBJ2-1
d_call: TRBD2
clone_size: medium-sized
v_call: TRBV6-5
cdr3_nt: TGTGCCAGCAGTTACTCGACTAGCGAAACTTCCTACAATGAGCAGTTCTTC
cdr3_aa: CASSYSTSETSYNEQFF

j_call: TRBJ2-7
d_call: NA
clone_size: medium-sized
v_call: TRBV27
cdr3_nt: TGTGCCAGCAGTCTACGCCTGATGGGGCCCGAGCAGTACTTC
cdr3_aa: CASSLRLMGPEQYF

j_call: TRBJ1-5
d_call: NA
clone_size: few
v_call: TRBV10-3
cdr3_nt: TGTGCCATCAGTGATGGGAATCAGCCCCAGCATTTT
cdr3_aa: CAISDGNQPQHF

j_call: TRBJ1-3
d_call: TRBD1
clone_size: NA
v_call: TRBV6-1
cdr3_nt: TGTGCCAACGGGACAGGGTCGAGCTCTGGAAACACCATATATTTT
cdr3_aa: CANGTGSSSGNTIYF

j_call: TRBJ1-2
d_call: TRBD1
clone_size: many
v_call: TRBV19
cdr3_nt: TGTGCCAGTAGCGGACAGGGGGACTATGGCTACACCTTC
cdr3_aa: CASSGQGDYGYTF

j_call: TRBJ2-5
d_call: NA
clone_size: NA
v_call: TRBV3-1
cdr3_nt: TGTGCCAGCAGCCCGTACCGAGAGACCCAGTACTTC
cdr3_aa: CASSPYRETQYF

j_call: TRBJ2-1
d_call: NA
clone_size: NA
v_call: TRBV13
cdr3_nt: TGTGCCAGCAGCGACCCAGGGGAAGGCTCCTACAATGAGCAGTTCTTC
cdr3_aa: CASSDPGEGSYNEQFF

j_call: TRBJ2-3
d_call: TRBD2
clone_size: NA
v_call: TRBV7-8
cdr3_nt: TGTGCCAGCAGCTTAGGACTAGCGGGAGATGTTTTGAATACGCAGTATTTT
cdr3_aa: CASSLGLAGDVLNTQYF

j_call: TRBJ2-2
d_call: NA
clone_size: few
v_call: TRBV24-1
cdr3_nt: TGTGCCACCAGCTGGGGACGCAACACCGGGGAGCTGTTTTTT
cdr3_aa: CATSWGRNTGELFF

j_call: TRBJ1-1
d_call: NA
clone_size: few
v_call: TRBV20-1
cdr3_nt: TGCAGTGCTAGCCAGACAGTGAACACTGAAGCTTTCTTT
cdr3_aa: CSASQTVNTEAFF

j_call: TRBJ1-2
d_call: TRBD1
clone_size: NA
v_call: TRBV11-1
cdr3_nt: TGTGCCAGCAGCCCACCTGGGACAGGGGGCCTCTCCTATGGCTACACCTTC
cdr3_aa: CASSPPGTGGLSYGYTF

j_call: TRBJ1-2
d_call: TRBD1
clone_size: NA
v_call: TRBV28
cdr3_nt: TGTGCCAGTCATACACCTCGACAGGGGGCAGGAGGCTACACCTTC
cdr3_aa: CASHTPRQGAGGYTF

j_call: TRBJ2-2
d_call: NA
clone_size: few
v_call: TRBV7-8
cdr3_nt: TGTGCCAGCAGCTTAATAGGTCTTGACCTCGCGAACACCGGGGAGCTGTTTTTT
cdr3_aa: CASSLIGLDLANTGELFF

j_call: TRBJ2-1
d_call: TRBD1
clone_size: few
v_call: TRBV28
cdr3_nt: TGTGCCAGCACCCGAGGGAGACAGGGGAGGAATGAGCAGTTCTTC
cdr3_aa: CASTRGRQGRNEQFF

j_call: TRBJ2-7
d_call: TRBD2
clone_size: NA
v_call: TRBV5-1
cdr3_nt: TGCGCCAGTACTAGCGGCCTTGAGCAGTACTTC
cdr3_aa: CASTSGLEQYF

j_call: TRBJ2-7
d_call: NA
clone_size: NA
v_call: TRBV19
cdr3_nt: TGTGCCAGTAGTATATCAGGGTTAAGTCCCGAGCAGTACTTC
cdr3_aa: CASSISGLSPEQYF

j_call: TRBJ2-2
d_call: NA
clone_size: NA
v_call: TRBV5-1
cdr3_nt: TGCGCCAGCAGCTTGGGCGGGAACACTGGGGAGCTGTTTTTT
cdr3_aa: CASSLGGNTGELFF

j_call: TRBJ2-7
d_call: NA
clone_size: NA
v_call: TRBV4-2
cdr3_nt: TGTGCCAGCAGCCGACAGGGAGGCTCCTACGAGCAGTACTTC
cdr3_aa: CASSRQGGSYEQYF

j_call: TRBJ1-4
d_call: NA
clone_size: many
v_call: TRBV20-1
cdr3_nt: TGCAGTGCCCCCCGCGGGGGGAACTATGAAAAACTGTTTTTT
cdr3_aa: CSAPRGGNYEKLFF

j_call: TRBJ2-5
d_call: TRBD1
clone_size: many
v_call: TRBV9
cdr3_nt: TGTGCCAGCAGCGTCCGACAGGGGGAAGAGACCCAGTACTTC
cdr3_aa: CASSVRQGEETQYF

j_call: TRBJ1-2
d_call: TRBD1
clone_size: medium-sized
v_call: TRBV29-1
cdr3_nt: TGCAGCGTTGATGGGGAGGGACAGGGGGCCTATGGCTACACCTTC
cdr3_aa: CSVDGEGQGAYGYTF

j_call: TRBJ2-3
d_call: TRBD2
clone_size: NA
v_call: TRBV5-6
cdr3_nt: TGTGCCAGCAGCCTAGCGGGAGTGCCGACAGATACGCAGTATTTT
cdr3_aa: CASSLAGVPTDTQYF

j_call: TRBJ1-1
d_call: NA
clone_size: medium-sized
v_call: TRBV9
cdr3_nt: TGTGCCAGCAGCGTAGGGGTAATGAACACTGAAGCTTTCTTT
cdr3_aa: CASSVGVMNTEAFF

j_call: TRBJ2-3
d_call: TRBD1
clone_size: medium-sized
v_call: TRBV5-1
cdr3_nt: TGCGCCAGCAGCTTGCTGACAGGGGTAGCAGATACGCAGTATTTT
cdr3_aa: CASSLLTGVADTQYF

j_call: TRBJ2-3
d_call: NA
clone_size: few
v_call: TRBV5-8
cdr3_nt: TGTGCCAGCAGCTTGGGACGTTATCCCACAGATACGCAGTATTTT
cdr3_aa: CASSLGRYPTDTQYF

j_call: TRBJ2-6
d_call: NA
clone_size: many
v_call: TRBV3-1
cdr3_nt: TGTGCCAGCAGCGCTATCGGGTCTGGGGCCAACGTCCTGACTTTC
cdr3_aa: CASSAIGSGANVLTF

j_call: TRBJ1-6
d_call: TRBD1
clone_size: NA
v_call: TRBV25-1
cdr3_nt: TGTGCCAGCAGTGAACAGGGGGTATCCTATAATTCACCCCTCCACTTT
cdr3_aa: CASSEQGVSYNSPLHF